The present T cell receptor beta chain was sequenced within a study of blood T cell repertoires in COVID-19. Across the whole study: Samples came from the United States, Italy and Spain, spanning acute and convalescent COVID-19.

Per the study methods: By means of reference gene primer amplification, nucleated cell counts were estimated. Produced via immunoSEQ multiplex PCR; TCRdb's table is partial and in-frame only. The DNA was the basis for D and trimming; V, J and clone size are from that table. This table has around 100,000 clones, 80% to 95% appearing once. Trimming removed 4 bases from V and 3 bases from J; junction bases left unmatched: 6. CDR3 length: 15 residues. In germline, CDR1 is SGDLS, CDR2 YYNGEE. The V and J genes are TRBV9 and TRBJ2-7; TRBD2 agrees at 11 bases. The sequenced sample consisted of peripheral blood. The receptor was isolated from a man in his sixties with acute or convalescent COVID-19. CDR3 protein: CASSLRLAGLYEQYV. The CDR3 coding sequence is TGTGCCAGCAGCTTAAGACTAGCGGGGCTCTACGAGCAGTACGTC.